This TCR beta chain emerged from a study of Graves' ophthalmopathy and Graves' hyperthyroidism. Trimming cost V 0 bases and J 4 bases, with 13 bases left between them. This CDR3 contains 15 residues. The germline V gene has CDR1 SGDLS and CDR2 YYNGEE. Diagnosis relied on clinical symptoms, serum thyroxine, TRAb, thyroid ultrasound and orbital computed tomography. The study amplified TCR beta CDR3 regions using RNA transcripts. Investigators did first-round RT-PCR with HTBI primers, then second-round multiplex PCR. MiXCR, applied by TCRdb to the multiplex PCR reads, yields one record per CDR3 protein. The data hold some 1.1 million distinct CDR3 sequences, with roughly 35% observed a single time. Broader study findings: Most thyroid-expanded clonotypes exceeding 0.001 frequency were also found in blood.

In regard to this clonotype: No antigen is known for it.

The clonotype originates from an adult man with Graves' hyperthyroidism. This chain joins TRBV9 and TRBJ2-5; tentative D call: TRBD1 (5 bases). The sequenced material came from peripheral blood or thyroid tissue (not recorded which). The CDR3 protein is CASSVAWAQGETQYF. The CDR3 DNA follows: TGTGCCAGCAGCGTAGCTTGGGCCCAGGGAGAGACCCAGTACTTC.